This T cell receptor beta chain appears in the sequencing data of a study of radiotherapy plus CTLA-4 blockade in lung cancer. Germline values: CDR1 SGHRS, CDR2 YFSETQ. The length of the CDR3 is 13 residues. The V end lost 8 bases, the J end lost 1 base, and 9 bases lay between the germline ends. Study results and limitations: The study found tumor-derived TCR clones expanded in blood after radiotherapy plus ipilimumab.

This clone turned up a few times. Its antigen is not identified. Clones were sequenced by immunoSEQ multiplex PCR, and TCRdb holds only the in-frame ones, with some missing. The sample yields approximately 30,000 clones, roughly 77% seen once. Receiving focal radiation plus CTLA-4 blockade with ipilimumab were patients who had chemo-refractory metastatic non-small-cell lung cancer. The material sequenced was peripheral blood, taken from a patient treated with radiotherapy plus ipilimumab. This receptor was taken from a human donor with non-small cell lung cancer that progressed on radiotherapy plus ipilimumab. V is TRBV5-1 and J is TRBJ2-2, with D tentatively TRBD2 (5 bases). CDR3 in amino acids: CASSEGNTGELFF. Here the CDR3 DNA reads TGCGCCAGTAGCGAGGGGAACACCGGGGAGCTGTTTTTT.